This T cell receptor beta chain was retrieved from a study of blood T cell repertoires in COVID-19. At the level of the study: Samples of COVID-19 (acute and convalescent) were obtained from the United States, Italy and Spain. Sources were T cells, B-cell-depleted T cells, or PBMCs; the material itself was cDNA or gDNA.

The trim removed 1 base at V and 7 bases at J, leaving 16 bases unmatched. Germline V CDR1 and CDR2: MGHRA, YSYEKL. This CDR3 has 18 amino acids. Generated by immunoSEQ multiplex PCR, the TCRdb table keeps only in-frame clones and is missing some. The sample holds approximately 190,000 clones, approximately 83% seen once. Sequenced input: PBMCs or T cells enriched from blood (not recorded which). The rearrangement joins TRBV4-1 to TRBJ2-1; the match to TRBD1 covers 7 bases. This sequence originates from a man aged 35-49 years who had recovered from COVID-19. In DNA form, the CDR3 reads TGCGCCAGCAGCCAAGTTCCGATCACAGGGGACCTGCGAAATGAGCAGTTCTTC. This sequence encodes CASSQVPITGDLRNEQFF.